This entry lists 12 T cell receptor beta chains sequenced from one sample in a study of T cell responses to AZD1222 COVID-19 vaccine. Data came from immunoSEQ multiplex PCR; TCRdb stores just in-frame clones and leaves some out. Among 78,000 or so clones listed, around three quarters were seen once. The sequenced sample was peripheral blood, obtained 28 days after the second AZD1222 dose. Receptors were obtained from an adult who received the AZD1222 COVID-19 vaccine.

The chain couples TRBV29-1 to TRBJ2-7; tentatively, D is TRBD1 or TRBD2 (7 bases each). Looked up from germline, CDR1 is SQVTM and CDR2 is ANQGSEA. V shed 6 bases and J shed 6 bases, with 15 bases lying between them. This CDR3 contains 12 residues. CDR3 in DNA: TGCAGCGTGGCGACAGGGAGGGGCGAGCAGTACTTC. Translated, it gives CSVATGRGEQYF.

The chain has TRBV27 and TRBJ2-7; D gene ambiguous. Per the germline V gene, CDR1 is MNHEY and CDR2 is SMNVEV (reference sequence). The CDR3 spans 12 residues. The ends were cut back, 4 bases at V and 2 bases at J, with 6 bases in the middle. The CDR3 spells CASSSAAYEQYF. CDR3 sequence (DNA): TGTGCCAGCAGTTCCGCGGCCTACGAGCAGTACTTC.

A few counts support this clone. The chain recombines TRBV5-1 with TRBJ1-2; D is uncertain. This CDR3 is built from 15 residues. The germline V and J ends were trimmed by 0 bases and 3 bases, with 12 bases remaining between them. From germline, CDR1 is SGHRS and CDR2 YFSETQ. CDR3 DNA: TGCGCCAGCAGCTTGGGGGCGGCATACGACTATGGCTACACCTTC. Translating it yields CASSLGAAYDYGYTF. Together with reference TRBV5-1 and TRBJ1-2, the CDR3 gives the full variable domain: KAGVTQTPRYLIKTRGQQVTLSCSPISGHRSVSWYQQTPGQGLQFLFEYFSETQRNKGNFPGRFSGRQFSNSRSEMNVSTLELGDSALYLCASSLGAAYDYGYTFGSGTRLTVV.

This clone was counted a few times. The chain uses TRBV6-5 and TRBJ1-5; D unresolved. CDR3 length: 14 residues. Germline V lookup: CDR1 MNHEY, CDR2 SVGAGI. V dropped 6 bases and J dropped 0 bases, with 9 bases sitting between them. The CDR3 here is CASRAGNSNQPQHF. For the CDR3, the DNA is TGTGCCAGCAGGGCTGGGAATAGCAATCAGCCCCAGCATTTT.

The chain joins TRBV4-3 to TRBJ1-2, with 8 bases fitting TRBD1. Germline V lookup: CDR1 LGHNA, CDR2 YSLEER. Losses at the gene ends were 5 bases for V and 6 bases for J; bases not matched to a gene: 11. The CDR3 runs 15 residues. The CDR3 coding sequence is TGCGCCAGCAGCAGCCAAATAGGACAGGGCAATGGCTACACCTTC. Its translation is CASSSQIGQGNGYTF.

The V gene is TRBV24-1, the J gene TRBJ2-3, with TRBD2 as a possible D gene (5 bases). The V end was cut by 3 bases, the J end by 3 bases, with 15 bases between. CDR1 and CDR2 (germline): KGHDR, SFDVKD. The CDR3 spans 16 residues. CDR3: CATSDLPGRDTDTQYF. The DNA of the CDR3 is TGTGCCACCAGTGATCTCCCGGGGAGAGATACAGATACGCAGTATTTT.

The chain is built from TRBV29-1 and TRBJ2-1; 11 bases fit TRBD2. Germline CDR1 is SQVTM and CDR2 is ANQGSEA. The CDR3 consists of 15 residues. J gave up 5 bases and V 6 bases, and 9 bases lay outside the gene matches. CDR3 loop: CSVRSLAGAHNEQFF. The DNA for the CDR3 is TGCAGCGTGCGGTCACTAGCGGGGGCTCACAATGAGCAGTTCTTC.

The rearrangement joins TRBV28 to TRBJ2-7; 7 positions match TRBD1. Per the germline V gene, CDR1 is MDHEN and CDR2 is SYDVKM. After removal of 5 bases from V and 3 bases from J, the junction contained 7 bases not matched to a gene. The CDR3 totals 14 residues. CDR3 region: CASSRGDRYYEQYF. In DNA, the CDR3 is TGTGCCAGCAGTCGTGGGGACAGATACTACGAGCAGTACTTC.

The chain employs TRBV28 and TRBJ1-1; no clear D. Trimming took off 6 bases at V and 1 base at J, with 9 bases between the two ends. The CDR3 has 13 residues. CDR1 and CDR2 from the germline V gene are MDHEN and SYDVKM. The CDR3 reads CASSPPQNTEAFF. CDR3 bases: TGTGCCAGCAGCCCCCCCCAGAACACTGAAGCTTTCTTT.

The J gene is TRBJ2-2, the V gene TRBV5-5; D possibly corresponds to TRBD2 (6 bases). CDR1 and CDR2 from the germline V gene are SGHKS and YYEKEE (reference sequence). V lost 0 bases and J 3 bases, leaving 12 bases between the germline ends. This CDR3 has 16 residues. The CDR3: CASSLGRGTDTGELFF. As DNA, the CDR3 is TGTGCCAGCAGCTTGGGGAGGGGTACTGACACCGGGGAGCTGTTTTTT. Complete variable domain (other parts from reference TRBV5-5 and TRBJ2-2): DAGVTQSPTHLIKTRGQQVTLRCSPISGHKSVSWYQQVLGQGPQFIFQYYEKEERGRGNFPDRFSARQFPNYSSELNVNALLLGDSALYLCASSLGRGTDTGELFFGEGSRLTVL.

The sample holds one count of this clone. The rearrangement links TRBV4-1 to TRBJ2-7; D is ambiguous. Germline CDR1 MGHRA, CDR2 YSYEKL. This CDR3 contains 15 residues. Trimming pared 1 base from V and 0 bases from J, leaving 10 bases between. The CDR3 nucleotides are TGCGCCAGCAGCCAAGGGGCTGCTACCTCCTACGAGCAGTACTTC. It codes for CASSQGAATSYEQYF.

This chain connects TRBV10-3 to TRBJ1-6; D unclear. The CDR3 contains 14 residues. Trimming removed 0 bases at V and 12 bases at J, with 12 bases between. Germline V gives CDR1 ENHRY, CDR2 SYGVKD. Here the CDR3 DNA reads TGTGCCATCAGTGAGTCCCCGGTCTCCAAACCCCTCCACTTT. Protein sequence: CAISESPVSKPLHF.